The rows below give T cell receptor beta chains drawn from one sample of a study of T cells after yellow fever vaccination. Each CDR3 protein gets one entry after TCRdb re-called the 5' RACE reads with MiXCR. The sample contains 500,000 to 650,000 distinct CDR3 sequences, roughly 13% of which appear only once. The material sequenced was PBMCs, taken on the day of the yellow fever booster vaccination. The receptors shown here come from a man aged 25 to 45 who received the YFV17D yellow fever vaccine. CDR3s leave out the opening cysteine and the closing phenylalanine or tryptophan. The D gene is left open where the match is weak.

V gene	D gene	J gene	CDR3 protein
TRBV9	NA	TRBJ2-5	ASSPLIGGQETQY
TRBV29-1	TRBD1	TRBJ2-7	SVEVQGDTSYEQY
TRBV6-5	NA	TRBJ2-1	ASSYPGAPYNEQF
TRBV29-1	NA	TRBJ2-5	SVVDSGAQY
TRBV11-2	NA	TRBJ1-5	ASSPVGPNQPQH
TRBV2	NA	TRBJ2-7	ASRTGINYEQY
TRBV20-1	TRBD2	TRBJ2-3	SAIAGADTQY
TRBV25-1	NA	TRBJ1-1	ASSGLTGRLTEAF
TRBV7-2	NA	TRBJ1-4	ASSLGWGLEEKLF
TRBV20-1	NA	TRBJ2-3	SARDMAQRDTQY
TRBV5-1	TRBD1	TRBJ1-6	ASSLFPGQDSPLH
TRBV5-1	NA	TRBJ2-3	ASSPEAIGKTDTQY
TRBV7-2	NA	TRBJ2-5	ASSGTVTGSKETQY
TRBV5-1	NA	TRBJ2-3	ASSLGGEENTQY
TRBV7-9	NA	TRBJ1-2	ASSFRDTNYGYT
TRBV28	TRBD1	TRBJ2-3	ASSYPTGVGGTDTQY
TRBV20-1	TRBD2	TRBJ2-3	SATLSGRPDTQY
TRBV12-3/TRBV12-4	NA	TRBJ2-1	ATSDWGAGEQF
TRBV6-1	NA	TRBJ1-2	ASSASQGKSDGYT
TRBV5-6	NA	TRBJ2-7	ASSPGGLYYEQY
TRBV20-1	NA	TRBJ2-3	SATHTDTQY
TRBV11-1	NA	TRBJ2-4	ASSLEGPLLSAKNIQY
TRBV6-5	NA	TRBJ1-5	ASSYREGQPQH
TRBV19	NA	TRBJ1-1	ASRVRAGRSAEAF
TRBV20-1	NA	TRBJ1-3	SAQGGTGNTIY
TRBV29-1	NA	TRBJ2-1	STPARANEQF
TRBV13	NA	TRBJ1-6	ASSFRQDQSPLH
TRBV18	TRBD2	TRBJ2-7	ASSPGGDLEQY
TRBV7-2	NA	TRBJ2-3	ASSLLGPFGTDTQY
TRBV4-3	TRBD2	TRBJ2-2	ASSLQILAGGPGELF
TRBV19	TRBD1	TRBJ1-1	ASQGTGGTSGEAF
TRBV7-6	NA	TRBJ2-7	ASGSMDEQY
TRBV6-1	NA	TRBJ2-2	ASRRLDSRTTNTGELF